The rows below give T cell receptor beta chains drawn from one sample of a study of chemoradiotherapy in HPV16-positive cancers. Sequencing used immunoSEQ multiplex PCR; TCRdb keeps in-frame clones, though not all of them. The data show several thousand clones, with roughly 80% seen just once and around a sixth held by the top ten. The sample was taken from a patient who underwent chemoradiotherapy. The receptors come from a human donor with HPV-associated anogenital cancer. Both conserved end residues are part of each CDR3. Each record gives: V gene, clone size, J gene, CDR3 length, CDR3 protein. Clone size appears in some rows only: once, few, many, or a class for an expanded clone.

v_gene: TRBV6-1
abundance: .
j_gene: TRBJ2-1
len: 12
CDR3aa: CASTRRYNEQFF

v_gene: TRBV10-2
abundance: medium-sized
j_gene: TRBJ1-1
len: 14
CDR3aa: CASSSSGMNTEAFF

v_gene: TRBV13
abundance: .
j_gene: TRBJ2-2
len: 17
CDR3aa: CASSLEHGGPNTGELFF

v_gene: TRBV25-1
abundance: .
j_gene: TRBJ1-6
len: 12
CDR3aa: CASSEVDSPLHF

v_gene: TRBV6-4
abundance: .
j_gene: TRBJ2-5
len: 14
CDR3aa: CASSYPSGEETQYF

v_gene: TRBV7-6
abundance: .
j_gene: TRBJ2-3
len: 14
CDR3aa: CASSLGTGSDTQYF

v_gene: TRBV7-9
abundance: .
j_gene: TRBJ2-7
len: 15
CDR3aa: CASSSGGMPSYEQYF

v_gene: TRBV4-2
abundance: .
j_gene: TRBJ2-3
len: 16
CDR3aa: CASSQGGIPRTDTQYF

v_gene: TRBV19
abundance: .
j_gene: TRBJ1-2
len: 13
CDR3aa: CASSIDRNYGYTF

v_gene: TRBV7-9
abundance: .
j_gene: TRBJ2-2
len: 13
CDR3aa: CASSLDPGGELFF

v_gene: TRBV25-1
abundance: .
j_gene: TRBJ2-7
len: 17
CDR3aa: CASSERSAGRKTYEQYF

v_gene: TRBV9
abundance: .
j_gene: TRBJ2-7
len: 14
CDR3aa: CASSPGQTASEQYF

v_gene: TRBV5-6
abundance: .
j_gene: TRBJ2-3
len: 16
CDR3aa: CASRLWATGNQDTQYF

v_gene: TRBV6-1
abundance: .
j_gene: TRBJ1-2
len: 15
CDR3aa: CASTYLTGASYGYTF

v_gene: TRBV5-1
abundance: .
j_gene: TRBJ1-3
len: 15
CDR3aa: CASSMGGLSGNTIYF

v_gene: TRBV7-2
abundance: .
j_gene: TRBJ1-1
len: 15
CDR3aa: CASSPGQGAFTEAFF

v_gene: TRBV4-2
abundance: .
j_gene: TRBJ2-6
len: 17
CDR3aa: CASSPVGVYSGANVLTF

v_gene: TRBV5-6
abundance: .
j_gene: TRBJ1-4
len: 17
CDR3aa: CASSLISLGQGNEKLFF

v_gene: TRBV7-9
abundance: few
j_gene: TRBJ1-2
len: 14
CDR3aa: CASSSPGANYGYTF

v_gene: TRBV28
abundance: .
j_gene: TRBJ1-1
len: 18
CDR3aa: CASIGQGRFGRTSTEAFF

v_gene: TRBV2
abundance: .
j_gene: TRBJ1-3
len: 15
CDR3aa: CASSEEAGSGNTIYF

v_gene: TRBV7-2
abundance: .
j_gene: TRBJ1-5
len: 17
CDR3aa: CASSLEGGRVGNQPQHF

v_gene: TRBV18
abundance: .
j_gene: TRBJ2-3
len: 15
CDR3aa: CASSPLAGQADTQYF

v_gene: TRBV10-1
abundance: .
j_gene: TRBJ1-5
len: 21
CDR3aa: CASSESFGVCRERDSNQPQHF

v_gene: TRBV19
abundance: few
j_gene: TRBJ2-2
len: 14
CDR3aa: CSAGDRGPAGELFF

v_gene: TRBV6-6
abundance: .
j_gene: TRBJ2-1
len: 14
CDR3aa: CASMTSGGAYEQFF

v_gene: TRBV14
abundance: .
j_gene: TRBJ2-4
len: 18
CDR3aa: CASSQEGLAGQAKNIQYF

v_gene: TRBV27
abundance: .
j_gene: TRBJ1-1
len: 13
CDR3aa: CASSFGTGAQAFF

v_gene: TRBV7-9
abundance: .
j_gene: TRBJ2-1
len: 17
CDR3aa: CASSSSGQAIYLDEQFF

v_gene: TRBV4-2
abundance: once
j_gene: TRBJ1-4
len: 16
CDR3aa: CASSRSLQAKVEKLFF

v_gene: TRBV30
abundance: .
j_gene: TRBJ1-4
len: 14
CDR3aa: CAWAKGALNEKLFF

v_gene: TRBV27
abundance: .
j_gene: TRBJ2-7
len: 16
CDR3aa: CASSLTLGALTYEQYF

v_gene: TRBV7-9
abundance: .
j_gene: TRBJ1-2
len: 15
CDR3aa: CASSLDPGGFDGYTF

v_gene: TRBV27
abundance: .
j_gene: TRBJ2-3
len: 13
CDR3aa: CASSSTSTDTQYF

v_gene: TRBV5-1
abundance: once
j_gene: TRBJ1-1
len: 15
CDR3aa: CASSPETGMDTEAFF

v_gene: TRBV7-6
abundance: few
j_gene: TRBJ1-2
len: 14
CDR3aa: CASSPTGQGWGYTF

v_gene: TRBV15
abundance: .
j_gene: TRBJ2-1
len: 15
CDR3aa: CATSWLRGPLNEQFF

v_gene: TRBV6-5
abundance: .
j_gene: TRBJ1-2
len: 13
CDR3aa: CASTSGSRYGYTF

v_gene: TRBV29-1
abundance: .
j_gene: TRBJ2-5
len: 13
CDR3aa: CSALGPSQETQYF

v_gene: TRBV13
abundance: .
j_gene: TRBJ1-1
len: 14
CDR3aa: CASSPVGVGTEAFF

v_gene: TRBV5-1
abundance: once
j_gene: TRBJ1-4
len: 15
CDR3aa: CASSLEGQGGEKLFF

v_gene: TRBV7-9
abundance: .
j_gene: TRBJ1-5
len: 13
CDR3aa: CASSLGGSQPQHF

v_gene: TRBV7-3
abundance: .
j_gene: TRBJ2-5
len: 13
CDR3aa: CASSGQASGTQYF

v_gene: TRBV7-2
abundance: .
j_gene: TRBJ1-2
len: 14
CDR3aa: CASSLPLSRYGYTF

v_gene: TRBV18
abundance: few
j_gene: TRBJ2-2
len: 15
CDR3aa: CASSPRGGDTGELFF

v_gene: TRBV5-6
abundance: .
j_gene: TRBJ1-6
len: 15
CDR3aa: CASSRDRGGFDPLHF

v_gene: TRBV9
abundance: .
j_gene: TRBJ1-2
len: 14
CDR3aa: CASSETGTKDGYTF

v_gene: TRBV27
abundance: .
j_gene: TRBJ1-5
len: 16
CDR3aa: CASSFPGTAYNQPQHF

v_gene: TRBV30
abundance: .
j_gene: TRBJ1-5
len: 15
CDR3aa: CAWTPTGRGDQPQHF

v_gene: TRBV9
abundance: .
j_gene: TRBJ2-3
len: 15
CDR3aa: CASSVVGGGTDTQYF

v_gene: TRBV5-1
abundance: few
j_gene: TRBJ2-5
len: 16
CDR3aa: CASSYVRSGAQETQYF

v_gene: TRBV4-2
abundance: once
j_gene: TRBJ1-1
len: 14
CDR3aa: CASSLGGGNTEAFF

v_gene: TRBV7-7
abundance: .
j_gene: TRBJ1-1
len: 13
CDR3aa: CASSQDWGTEAFF

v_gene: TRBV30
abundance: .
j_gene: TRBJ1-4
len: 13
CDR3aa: CAWRWGTNEKLFF

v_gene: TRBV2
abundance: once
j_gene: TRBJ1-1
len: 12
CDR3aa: CASLGMNTEAFF